The TCR beta chain under discussion was sequenced for a study of response to subunit inactivated influenza vaccine. Study-level results: It was suggested by the authors that few new T cells are recruited by each seasonal influenza vaccination.

TCRdb called the RT-PCR reads again in MiXCR, with one record for every CDR3 protein. The repertoire holds a few hundred thousand distinct CDR3 sequences, with 14% as singletons. This clonotype was seen a handful of times. Its target is unknown. Specimen: PBMCs from blood, collected about 13 days after vaccination. This clonotype was obtained from a man between 50 and 59 years old who received an inactivated influenza vaccine.

DNA of the CDR3: TGTGCCAGTAGTACGACTTGGGCGCGGGCAGATACGCAGTATTTT. Translating it yields CASSTTWARADTQYF. This chain joins TRBV19 and TRBJ2-3; the D gene is possibly TRBD2 (5 bases). The length of the CDR3 is 15 residues. In germline, CDR1 is LNHDA, CDR2 SQIVND (reference sequence). Trimming left V 4 bases short and J 4 bases short, with 15 bases between.